The 27 T cell receptor beta chains listed next were all sequenced from one sample in a study of technical replicates of blood from a few donors. TCRdb's copy holds only in-frame clones and misses some; the assay was immunoSEQ multiplex PCR. The data show more than 70,000 clones, with 95% to 97% seen just once and approximately 0.21% held by the top ten. The material sequenced was T cells isolated from PBMCs. These receptors were taken from a human donor in good health.

This sequence joins TRBV7-8 and TRBJ1-3, with a weak D call TRBD1 (6 bases). V gave up 6 bases and J gave up 0 bases, with 24 bases separating them. The CDR3 consists of 19 residues. CDR1 and CDR2 from the germline V gene are SGHVS and FQNEAQ. CDR3 sequence reads: CASSKDRTDDMSSGNTIYF. The CDR3 DNA reads as TGTGCCAGCAGTAAAGACAGGACCGATGATATGAGCTCTGGAAACACCATATATTTT. The complete variable domain, with remaining parts taken from reference TRBV7-8 and TRBJ1-3, reads GAGVSQSPRYKVAKRGQDVALRCDPISGHVSLFWYQQALGQGPEFLTYFQNEAQLDKSGLPSDRFFAERPEGSVSTLKIQRTQQEDSAVYLCASSKDRTDDMSSGNTIYFGEGSWLTVV.

The V and J genes are TRBV6-1 and TRBJ1-2; tentatively, D is TRBD1 (5 bases). This CDR3 comprises 15 residues. Germline CDR1 reads MNHNS; CDR2 reads SASEGT. Trimming removed 1 base from V and 6 bases from J, with 15 bases in between. This CDR3 reads CASSEGGGRNNGYTF. The CDR3, as DNA: TGTGCCAGCAGTGAAGGGGGGGGACGCAATAATGGCTACACCTTC.

This clone showed up just a few times. This rearrangement joins TRBV21-1 to TRBJ2-2; TRBD1 reflects the table's D call only, with no check against the DNA. TRBV21-1 is deemed a pseudogene. This CDR3 is 17 amino acids long. For the CDR3, the DNA is TGTGCCAGCAGCAACCCCAGGACAGGGGGCCGGGCCGGGGAGCTGTTTTTT. Protein: CASSNPRTGGRAGELFF.

The rearrangement joins TRBV19 to TRBJ1-1; the D gene is possibly TRBD1 (6 bases). The V end was cut by 1 base, the J end by 6 bases, with 15 bases between. The CDR3 spans 15 residues. The germline CDR1 and CDR2 sequences are LNHDA and SQIVND (reference sequence). The CDR3 region has the DNA TGTGCCAGTAGTATAGTAGGCAGGGGTGAGCCTGAAGCTTTCTTT. It is translated as CASSIVGRGEPEAFF.

The chain links TRBV6-5 to TRBJ2-7; D is unclear. This CDR3 region has 14 residues. Trimming removed 2 bases at V and 3 bases at J, with 11 bases between. Germline loops: CDR1 MNHEY, CDR2 SVGAGI. The CDR3 DNA follows: TGTGCCAGCAGTTACGCGACATCACTCTACGAGCAGTACTTC. This sequence encodes CASSYATSLYEQYF.

This chain links TRBV10-3 with TRBJ1-2, with D unclear. The CDR3 has 15 amino acids. V was shortened by 3 bases and J by 4 bases, with 15 bases between the two germline ends. Looked up from germline, CDR1 is ENHRY and CDR2 is SYGVKD. Here the CDR3 DNA reads TGTGCCATCAGTGATCCCGGAGGCGGGTCCTATGGCTACACCTTC. It encodes CAISDPGGGSYGYTF.

This chain links TRBV7-6 with TRBJ2-7; TRBD1 is a possible D gene (6 bases). The V and J ends lost 1 base and 4 bases respectively, with 11 bases between them. The CDR3 totals 14 residues. Per germline, CDR1 SGHVS and CDR2 FNYEAQ. The CDR3 region is CASSLGGDNYEQYF. CDR3 coding DNA: TGTGCCAGCAGCTTAGGAGGGGACAATTACGAGCAGTACTTC.

This chain joins TRBV6-6 and TRBJ2-7; TRBD1 agrees at 9 bases. Germline V gene sequence: CDR1 MNHNY, CDR2 SVGAGI (reference sequence). J was trimmed by 5 bases and V by 6 bases; bases with no gene match: 8. The CDR3 has 14 residues. CDR3 bases: TGTGCCAGCAGCCGGGGACAGGGAGCCAACGAGCAGTACTTC. Translation gives CASSRGQGANEQYF.

CDR3 protein: CASSLDPGAAGYTF. The CDR3 nucleotides read TGCGCCAGCAGCTTGGACCCTGGGGCTGCTGGCTACACCTTC. The chain has TRBV5-1 and TRBJ1-2; D may be TRBD1 (5 bases). The V end was cut by 0 bases, the J end by 7 bases, with 13 bases between. The germline gives CDR1 SGHRS, CDR2 YFSETQ. The length of the CDR3 is 14 residues. Combining the CDR3 with reference TRBV5-1 and TRBJ1-2 gives the whole variable domain KAGVTQTPRYLIKTRGQQVTLSCSPISGHRSVSWYQQTPGQGLQFLFEYFSETQRNKGNFPGRFSGRQFSNSRSEMNVSTLELGDSALYLCASSLDPGAAGYTFGSGTRLTVV.

The rearrangement joins TRBV7-2 to TRBJ2-2, with D perhaps TRBD1 (6 bases). Germline values: CDR1 SGHTA, CDR2 FQGNSA. The length of the CDR3 is 16 residues. The V gene lost 1 base and the J gene lost 5 bases, with 14 bases spanning the gap. DNA of the CDR3: TGTGCCAGCAGCTTAGTGGACAGTCTTCTAACCGGGGAGCTGTTTTTT. Translating it yields CASSLVDSLLTGELFF. The whole variable domain, remainder taken from reference TRBV7-2 and TRBJ2-2, is GAGVSQSPSNKVTEKGKDVELRCDPISGHTALYWYRQSLGQGLEFLIYFQGNSAPDKSGLPSDRFSAERTGGSVSTLTIQRTQQEDSAVYLCASSLVDSLLTGELFFGEGSRLTVL.

The chain links TRBV6-5 to TRBJ2-1; TRBD2 might be the D (6 bases). V lost 0 bases and J 3 bases, leaving 9 bases between the germline ends. CDR1 is MNHEY and CDR2 is SVGAGI in the germline V gene. The CDR3 consists of 15 residues. The CDR3 region has the DNA TGTGCCAGCAGTTACTCGCGGGGCCGCTACAATGAGCAGTTCTTC. It translates to CASSYSRGRYNEQFF.

The gene calls are TRBV25-1 and TRBJ1-1, with D unresolved. The CDR3 contains 16 residues. The V gene lost 0 bases and the J gene lost 3 bases, with 14 bases spanning the gap. The germline gives CDR1 MGHDK, CDR2 SYGVNS. DNA for the CDR3: TGTGCCAGCAGTGAATACCCGGCAGGCGGGGACACTGAAGCTTTCTTT. This gives the protein CASSEYPAGGDTEAFF.

The rearrangement links TRBV14 to TRBJ2-2, with a weak D call TRBD1 (8 bases). CDR1 is SGHDN, CDR2 FVKESK, per germline. The CDR3 is 16 amino acids. Trimming took off 5 bases at V and 4 bases at J, with 17 bases between the two ends. As DNA, the CDR3 is TGTGCCAGCAGCTCCCTGACAGGGGAGGGCACCGGGGAGCTGTTTTTT. Residues: CASSSLTGEGTGELFF.

This rearrangement joins TRBV5-6 to TRBJ2-5; D remains unclear. The DNA end is a closer match to TRBJ2-7, so the J assignment may be wrong. The CDR3 is made up of 13 amino acids. Germline CDR1 is SGHDT and CDR2 is YYEEEE. The CDR3 nucleotides read TGTGCCAGCAGCTTGGTAACAGTCTACGAGCAGTACTTC. It is translated as CASSLVTVYEQYF.

This clone is a singleton in its sample. V and J are TRBV6-1 and TRBJ2-2, with a tentative D call TRBD1 (5 bases). The germline gives CDR1 MNHNS, CDR2 SASEGT. With 2 bases removed from V and 1 base from J, the gap between germline ends came to 8 bases. The CDR3 is 15 residues long. The CDR3 nucleotides are TGTGCCAGCAGTGAATGGCAGGGGAACACCGGGGAGCTGTTTTTT. Encoded protein: CASSEWQGNTGELFF.

The chain joins TRBV11-3 to TRBJ1-1; weak D call: TRBD1 (5 bases). Germline assignment: CDR1 SGHNT and CDR2 YENEEA. CDR3 length: 13 residues. Trimming took off 5 bases at V and 2 bases at J, with 9 bases between the two ends. CDR3 region: CASSQDRNTEAFF. DNA of the CDR3: TGTGCCAGCAGCCAAGACAGAAACACTGAAGCTTTCTTT.

This rearrangement joins TRBV5-4 to TRBJ1-2; 9 bases align to TRBD1. This CDR3 is built from 15 residues. Germline V gives CDR1 SGHNT, CDR2 YYREEE (reference sequence). The J segment lost 4 bases and the V segment lost 2 bases, leaving 6 bases of the junction unmatched. Here the CDR3 DNA reads TGTGCCAGCAGCTTTTGGGACAGGGACTCCTATGGCTACACCTTC. This gives the protein CASSFWDRDSYGYTF.

The chain has TRBV28 and TRBJ1-2; D uncertain. Trimming left V 8 bases short and J 8 bases short, with 15 bases between. Germline CDR1 reads MDHEN; CDR2 reads SYDVKM. The CDR3 has 12 residues. CDR3 DNA: TGTGCCAGCGGTCCGGCAGGCCAGGGCTACACCTTC. This sequence encodes CASGPAGQGYTF.

J is TRBJ1-1 and V is TRBV27; D is unclear. The germline V and J ends were trimmed by 0 bases and 0 bases, with 11 bases remaining between them. This CDR3 contains 16 residues. The germline V gene has CDR1 MNHEY and CDR2 SMNVEV (reference sequence). DNA of the CDR3: TGTGCCAGCAGTTTATCACTTCCCGGTATGAACACTGAAGCTTTCTTT. Encoded protein: CASSLSLPGMNTEAFF.

The chain uses TRBV6-1 and TRBJ2-6; no firm D call. The CDR3 has 15 amino acids. The V gene's germline CDR1 is MNHNS and CDR2 SASEGT. Deletions cut 1 base from V and 0 bases from J, with 4 bases between. The CDR3 loop reads CASSEGSSGANVLTF. The CDR3 DNA reads TGTGCCAGCAGTGAAGGGAGCTCTGGGGCCAACGTCCTGACTTTC.

The CDR3 sequence is CSANYGYTF. The CDR3 DNA follows: TGCAGTGCCAATTATGGCTACACCTTC. V gene TRBV20-1 combines with J gene TRBJ1-2; D gene unclear. Looked up from germline, CDR1 is DFQATT and CDR2 is SNEGSKA (reference sequence). CDR3 size: 9 residues. V lost 6 bases to trimming and J lost 5 bases, with 4 bases between them.

The chain employs TRBV25-1 and TRBJ1-5; 9 bases agree with TRBD1. J gave up 6 bases and V 11 bases, and 11 bases lay outside the gene matches. Per the germline V gene, CDR1 is MGHDK and CDR2 is SYGVNS. The CDR3 loop spans 14 amino acids. In DNA, the CDR3 is TGTGCCTCCCAGGGACAGGGATGGGGTCAGCCCCAGCATTTT. It translates to CASQGQGWGQPQHF. Full variable domain (missing parts from reference TRBV25-1 and TRBJ1-5): EADIYQTPRYLVIGTGKKITLECSQTMGHDKMYWYQQDPGMELHLIHYSYGVNSTEKGDLSSESTVSRIRTEHFPLTLESARPSHTSQYLCASQGQGWGQPQHFGDGTRLSIL.

The rearrangement joins TRBV11-2 to TRBJ2-7; D possibly corresponds to TRBD2 (5 bases). The CDR3 extends over 16 amino acids. The V end was cut by 4 bases, the J end by 6 bases, with 22 bases between. Germline V gene data show CDR1 as SGHAT and CDR2 as FQNNGV. Here the CDR3 DNA reads TGTGCCAGCAGCTACCCACCGGACCCCTTAGGAGGCGAGCAGTACTTC. Its translation is CASSYPPDPLGGEQYF.

The rearrangement uses TRBV14 and TRBJ1-6; no definite D call. Germline V gives CDR1 SGHDN, CDR2 FVKESK. This CDR3 has 12 amino acids. V lost 7 bases and J 6 bases, leaving 7 bases between the germline ends. CDR3 sequence: CASTGFNSPLHF. The CDR3 region has the DNA TGTGCCAGCACAGGCTTTAATTCACCCCTCCACTTT.

This clone showed up just once. The rearrangement uses TRBV4-1 and TRBJ2-7; 16 bases line up with TRBD2. Trimming took 4 bases from V and 5 from J; bases not matched to a gene: 8. The germline gives CDR1 MGHRA, CDR2 YSYEKL. CDR3 length: 17 residues. The CDR3 bases are TGCGCCAGCAGCCCTCCGGGACTAGCGGGAGGGGGGGACGAGCAGTACTTC. Protein: CASSPPGLAGGGDEQYF.

This clone was observed a single time. The chain joins TRBV27 to TRBJ1-1; no reliable D call. This CDR3 contains 15 residues. Trimming pared 6 bases from V and 5 bases from J, leaving 19 bases between. The germline V gene encodes CDR1 MNHEY and CDR2 SMNVEV (reference sequence). In DNA form, the CDR3 reads TGTGCCAGCAGCAACAGTGTGCTTGGGAGAACTGAAGCTTTCTTT. It is translated as CASSNSVLGRTEAFF.

The chain is built from TRBV7-2 and TRBJ1-2; no firm D call. This CDR3 contains 13 residues. Germline CDR1 and CDR2: SGHTA and FQGNSA. Trimming pared 3 bases from V and 4 bases from J, leaving 9 bases between. This chain's CDR3 is CASSLQSVYGYTF. The CDR3 DNA reads as TGTGCCAGCAGCTTGCAAAGCGTCTATGGCTACACCTTC.